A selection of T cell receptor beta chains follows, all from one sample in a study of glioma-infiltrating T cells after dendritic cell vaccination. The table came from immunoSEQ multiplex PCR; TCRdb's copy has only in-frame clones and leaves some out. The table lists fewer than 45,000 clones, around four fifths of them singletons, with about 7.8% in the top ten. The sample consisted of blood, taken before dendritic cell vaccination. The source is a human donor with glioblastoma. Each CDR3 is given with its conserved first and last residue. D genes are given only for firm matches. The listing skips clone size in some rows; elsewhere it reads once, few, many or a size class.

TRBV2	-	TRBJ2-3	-	TGTGCCAGCAGTGATCAGGGTGTCGGCCCAGATACGCAGTATTTT	CASSDQGVGPDTQYF
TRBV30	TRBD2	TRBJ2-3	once	TGTGCCTGGAGTGCCAGCGGGGGCCCCTCTAGCACAGATACGCAGTATTTT	CAWSASGGPSSTDTQYF
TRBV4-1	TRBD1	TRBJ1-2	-	TGCGCCAGCAGCCAAGAACGAGGGACAGGGAGGCATCTCAACTATGGCTACACCTTC	CASSQERGTGRHLNYGYTF
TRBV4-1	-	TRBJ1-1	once	TGCGCCAGCAGCCAAGACAGGGAGAACACTGAAGCTTTCTTT	CASSQDRENTEAFF
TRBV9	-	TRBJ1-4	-	TGTGCCAGCAGCGTAGTAGGGGAGGACTGGACTAATGAAAAACTGTTTTTT	CASSVVGEDWTNEKLFF
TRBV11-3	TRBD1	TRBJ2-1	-	TGTGCCAGCAGCTTTACAGGGGTCGATGAGCAGTTCTTC	CASSFTGVDEQFF
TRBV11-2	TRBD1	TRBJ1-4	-	TGTGCCAGCAGCTTCGCACAGGGGACGCTTGAAAAACTGTTTTTT	CASSFAQGTLEKLFF
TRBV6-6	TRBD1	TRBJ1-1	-	TGTGCCAGCAGCCGCAGGGGGCTTGAGACTGAAGCTTTCTTT	CASSRRGLETEAFF
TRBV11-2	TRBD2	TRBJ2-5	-	TGTGCCAGCAGCTTAGATATAGTCGGGACTAGCGGGCAAGAGACCCAGTACTTC	CASSLDIVGTSGQETQYF
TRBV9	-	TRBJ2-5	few	TGTGCCAGCAGCGTTGGCCTGGGAGCCCAAGAGACCCAGTACTTC	CASSVGLGAQETQYF
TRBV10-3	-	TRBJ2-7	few	TGTGCCATCAGTGGACGGGGGGCAACAGAACGGTACGAGCAGTACTTC	CAISGRGATERYEQYF
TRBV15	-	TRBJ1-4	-	TGTGCCACCAGCAGAGGAGTTGCAACTAATGAAAAACTGTTTTTT	CATSRGVATNEKLFF
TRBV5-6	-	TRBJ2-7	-	TGTGCCAGCAGCCCCAAGTACTTC	CASSPKYF
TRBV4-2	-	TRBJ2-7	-	TGTGCCAGCAGCCACGGGGGGCTCTACGAGCAGTACTTC	CASSHGGLYEQYF
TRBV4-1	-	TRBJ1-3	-	TGCGCCAGCAGCCAAGTGCCAGTTACTGGAAACACCATATATTTT	CASSQVPVTGNTIYF
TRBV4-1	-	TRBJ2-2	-	TGCGCCAGCCTGGGTATGAGCGGCAGAGGGGAGCTGTTTTTT	CASLGMSGRGELFF
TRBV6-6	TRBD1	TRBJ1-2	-	TGTGCCAGCAGTGGACCGGACAGGGACTACTATGGCTACACCTTC	CASSGPDRDYYGYTF
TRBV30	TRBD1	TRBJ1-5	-	TGTGCCTGGGGGACAGGGGGAAATCAGCCCCAGCATTTT	CAWGTGGNQPQHF